Reported below is one T cell receptor beta chain. Its antigen is not yet known. No quality values exist for individual bases; no much larger clone is one base distant. These data are taken from a study of T cell responses to AZD1222 COVID-19 vaccine (dated by TCRdb to 2020 to 2022). The study in broad terms: A total of 230 or so trial participants underwent TCR sequencing, of whom about 210 received two doses of AZD1222 and some 25 received two doses of the MenACWY control vaccine. Enrollment into the trials was organized by age into subgroups of 18-55, 56-69 and 70-plus years, and those subgroups contained about 160, 30 and 59 TCR-sequenced participants, respectively. General findings and caveats noted by the study authors: Most participants were white British and females outnumbered males, and the authors suggested that clonal diversity may have been underestimated. Because no day 14 peak-response samples were available, repertoires were characterized only after the peak T cell response. After two AZD1222 doses, both the breadth and the depth of spike-specific TCRs were significantly higher than at day 0 and than in MenACWY recipients. The 56-69-year group was small, and its depth increase did not reach significance, likely because of low power. Vaccine-associated CD4 TCRs spanned the whole spike protein, with dominant responses in regions 160-218 and 743-854. Conclusions about previously exposed vaccinees are limited because only a handful of AZD1222 recipients were SARS-CoV-2 seropositive at baseline. Epitopes outside the regions mutated in the B.1.351 and B.1.1.7 variants were reportedly recognized by nearly half of the unique spike-specific TCRs.

The CDR3 regions of human TCRbeta chains were subjected to immunosequencing. Processing in the source paper ran as follows. Repertoire TCRs were checked for matches against a reference library of SARS-CoV-2-specific TCRs that had been generated using the MIRA antigen-specificity platform. Breadth meant the fraction of unique TCRs that were SARS-CoV-2-associated, whereas depth meant the fraction of total T cells that were SARS-CoV-2-associated. Each spike-specific TCR was assigned to its reactive spike region and to a CD4 or CD8 class using the MIRA data. Log10-transformed breadth and depth values were compared by one-way ANOVA with Sidak's multiple comparisons tests. Drawn from immuneACCESS, this table holds only the in-frame rearrangements with V and J called that TCRdb kept. Clones are partly lost; checked studies trace under half to an unresolved V gene and leave the rest unexplained. V and J calls and clone size are copied from that table; D and trimming were computed from the DNA. In this sample the table shows around 120,000 clones, 65% to 90% of which occur a single time. Of the sample, about 25% is held by the ten largest clones.

The time point label for this specimen denotes: about 28 days (+/-7) after the second vaccine dose. AZD1222 recipients whose second dose came at about 4 weeks and those whose second dose came at about 12 weeks were combined into one group, since spike-specific TCR depth and breadth did not differ between the two schedules. Samples from vaccinated people were obtained from the UK trials COV001 and COV002, which included a single-blind randomized controlled phase 2/3 trial of AZD1222 (ChAdOx1 nCoV-19) in healthy adults. Trial participant PBMC samples were collected at day 0 and day 28 after the second dose for TCRbeta chain sequencing. Sequencing used peripheral blood, obtained 28 days after the second AZD1222 dose. The TCR was taken from an adult who received the AZD1222 COVID-19 vaccine.

The DNA is as follows: TGCGCCAGCTGGGACTCCCTTCGGGCCGAGCAGTACTTC. Its amino acids are CASWDSLRAEQYF. The sequence links TRBV10-2 to TRBJ2-7, and possibly TRBD2, on 6 matching bases. The germline V gene supplies CDR1 WSHSY and CDR2 SAAADI. Taken from cysteine to phenylalanine, the CDR3 has 13 residues. The CDR3 DNA has 39 bases and is translated from base 1. The junction carries 17 bases between V and J, which are trimmed by 8 bases and 6 bases respectively.